Here is one TCR beta chain with its context. The antigen it recognizes is unknown. No per-base quality is available; no much larger clone lies one base away. This specimen comes from a study of regulatory T cells in long-lasting Graves disease (dated by TCRdb to the early 2020s). In terms of the full investigation: To count as having persistent Graves' disease, a patient had to have received antithyroid drug treatment for over 5 years with TSH receptor autoantibodies remaining persistently positive. TCR sequencing covered around 13 persistent and 20 or so newly diagnosed Graves' disease patients, some 35 samples in total. In the clinical cohort, patients with persistent Graves' disease had used antithyroid drugs for an average of roughly ten years. The study was registered as a clinical trial and conducted in China. This study used TCR sequencing and RNA sequencing of peripheral blood to compare persistent Graves' disease patients against newly diagnosed Graves' disease patients. Study-wide conclusions, independent of this receptor: Preferential use of TRBV28, TRBJ1-2 and TRBJ2-5 was observed in persistent disease, whereas TRBV20-1 and TRBJ2-1 were favored in newly diagnosed disease. The authors noted that the small sample size was a limitation that may lower accuracy. More public clonotypes were shared among persistent patients (approximately 3,000) than among newly diagnosed patients (approximately 1,000). Sequencing and analysis were limited to the TCR beta chain. Compared with newly diagnosed patients, persistent Graves' disease patients had lower TCR Shannon entropy and fewer highly expanded clones, which suggests clonal expansion. The study examined only peripheral blood because the primary lesion, thyroid tissue, could not be accessed.

In light of the paper, this sample's time point label describes: persistent/refractory GD, antithyroid drugs over 5 years with positive TRAb. RNA was extracted from PBMCs in TRIzol for both TCR sequencing and RNA sequencing. The diagnosis of Graves' disease was made according to American Thyroid Association guidelines. The patients came from an endocrinology department in Xi'an, China. From each patient, around 8.3 milliliters of peripheral blood was collected into an EDTA anticoagulant tube. Ficoll Paque Plus density gradient separation was used to isolate PBMCs, and no additional T cell sorting was done. RNA quality was checked with an Agilent 2100 Bioanalyzer and agarose gel, and concentration with a NanoDrop 2000. Libraries were constructed by multiplex PCR. TCRdb shows the sequencer as Illumina HiSeq 4000. To build TCR beta libraries, CDR3 regions were amplified by Arm-PCR using iRepertoire HTBI primers. Before sequencing, the PCR products underwent gel purification. In the original analysis: Gene usage analysis of CDR3 amino acid clonotypes used the roughly 60 TRBV and 12 to 15 TRBJ segments found across samples. COPE and FqMerger were used to merge the filtered high-quality paired reads into contigs. Contigs were aligned with BLAST to IMGT TRBV, TRBD and TRBJ reference genes, and CDR3 was defined per IMGT. Clonotypes above 0.1% frequency were classified as highly expanded clones. Shannon entropy served as the measure of repertoire diversity, while the Gini coefficient captured V-J evenness. Clonotypes shared by more than one individual were considered public. TCRdb reprocessing: public reads trimmed at Q25 with fastp, clones called with MiXCR, in-frame beta chains kept. Identical CDR3 protein sequences are pooled into one entry, listed with their most common genes and DNA. Clone size and V and J calls follow TCRdb, not the original study. The sample includes 500,000 to 700,000 distinct CDR3 sequences, with 30% observed a single time. The ten largest account for roughly 41% of the sample.

From its cysteine to its phenylalanine, the CDR3 spans 15 amino acids. Only the CDR3 region is kept as DNA, spanning 45 bases read in frame from base 1. The germline V and J ends show losses of 6 bases and 4 bases respectively, and no gene match explains 9 bases of the junction. CDR1 and CDR2 are drawn from the germline V gene: MNHNS, SASEGT. The sample consisted of peripheral blood mononuclear cells (PBMCs), taken when the disease was refractory, from a patient treated with antithyroid drugs. The source of this sequence is a female donor with Graves disease. The chain couples TRBV6-1 to TRBJ1-1; TRBD1 agrees with 9 junctional bases. The CDR3 reads as follows: CASRRARTGVTEAFF. The DNA is as follows: TGTGCCAGCAGGCGGGCCCGGACAGGGGTCACTGAAGCTTTCTTT.